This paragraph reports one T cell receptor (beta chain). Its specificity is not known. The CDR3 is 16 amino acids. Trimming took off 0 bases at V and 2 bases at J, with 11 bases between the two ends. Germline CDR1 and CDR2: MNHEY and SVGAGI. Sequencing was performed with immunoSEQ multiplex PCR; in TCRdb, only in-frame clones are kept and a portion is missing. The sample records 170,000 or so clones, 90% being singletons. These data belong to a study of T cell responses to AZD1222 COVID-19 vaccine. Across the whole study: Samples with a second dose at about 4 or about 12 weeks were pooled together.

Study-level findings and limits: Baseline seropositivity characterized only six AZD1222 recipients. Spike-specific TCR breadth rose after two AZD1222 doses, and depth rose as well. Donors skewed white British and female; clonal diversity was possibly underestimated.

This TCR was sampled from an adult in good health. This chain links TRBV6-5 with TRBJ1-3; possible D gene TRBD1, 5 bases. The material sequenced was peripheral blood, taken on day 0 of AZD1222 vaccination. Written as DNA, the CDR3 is TGTGCCAGCAGTTACTCCGCCCGGGGACCTGGAAACACCATATATTTT. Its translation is CASSYSARGPGNTIYF.